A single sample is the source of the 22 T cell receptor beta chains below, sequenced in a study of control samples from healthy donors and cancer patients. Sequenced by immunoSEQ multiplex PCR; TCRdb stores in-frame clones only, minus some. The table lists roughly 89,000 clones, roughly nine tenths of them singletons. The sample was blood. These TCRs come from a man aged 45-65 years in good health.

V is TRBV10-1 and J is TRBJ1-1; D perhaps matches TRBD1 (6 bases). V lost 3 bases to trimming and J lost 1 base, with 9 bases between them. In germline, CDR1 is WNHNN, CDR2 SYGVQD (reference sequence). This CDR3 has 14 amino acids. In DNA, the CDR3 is TGCGCCAGCAGTGAAGGGGGAAGGAACACTGAAGCTTTCTTT. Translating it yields CASSEGGRNTEAFF.

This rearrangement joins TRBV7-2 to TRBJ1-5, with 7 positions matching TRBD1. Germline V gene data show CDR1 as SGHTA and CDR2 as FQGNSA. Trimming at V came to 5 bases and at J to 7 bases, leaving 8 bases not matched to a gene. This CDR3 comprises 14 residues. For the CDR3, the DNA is TGTGCCAGCAGCCCGGACAGGTGGGACCAGCCCCAGCATTTT. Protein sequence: CASSPDRWDQPQHF.

The DNA of the CDR3 is TGTGCCAGCAGTGACCCTACAGGGGTCTCCTACAATGAGCAGTTCTTC. As protein: CASSDPTGVSYNEQFF. The chain has TRBV25-1 and TRBJ2-1, with 7 bases aligning to TRBD1. V shed 3 bases and J 0 bases; nucleotides not matched to a gene: 5. The CDR3 has 16 residues. Germline CDR1 reads MGHDK; CDR2 reads SYGVNS.

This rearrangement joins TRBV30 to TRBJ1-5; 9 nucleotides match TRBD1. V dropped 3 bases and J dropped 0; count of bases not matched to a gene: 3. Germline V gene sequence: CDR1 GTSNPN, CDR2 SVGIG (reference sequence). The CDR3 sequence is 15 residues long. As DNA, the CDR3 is TGTGCCTGGAGCCGGACAGGGGATAGCAATCAGCCCCAGCATTTT. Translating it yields CAWSRTGDSNQPQHF.

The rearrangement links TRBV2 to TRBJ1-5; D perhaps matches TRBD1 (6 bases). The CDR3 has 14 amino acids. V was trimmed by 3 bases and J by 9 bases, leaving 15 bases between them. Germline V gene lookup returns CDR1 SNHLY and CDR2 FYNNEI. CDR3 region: CASSDRGGGGPQHF. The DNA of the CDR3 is TGTGCCAGCAGTGACCGAGGGGGTGGCGGGCCCCAGCATTTT.

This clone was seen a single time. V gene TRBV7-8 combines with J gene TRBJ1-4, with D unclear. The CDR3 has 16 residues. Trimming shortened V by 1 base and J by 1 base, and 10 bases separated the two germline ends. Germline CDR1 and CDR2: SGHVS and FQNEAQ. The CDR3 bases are TGTGCCAGCAGCTTAGAGGCTAGGGTAACTAATGAAAAACTGTTTTTT. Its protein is CASSLEARVTNEKLFF.

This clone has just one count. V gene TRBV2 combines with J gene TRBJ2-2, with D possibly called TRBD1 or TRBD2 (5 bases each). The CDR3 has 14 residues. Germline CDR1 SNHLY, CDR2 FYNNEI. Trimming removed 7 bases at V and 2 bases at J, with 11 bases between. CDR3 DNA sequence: TGTGCCAGCACCGGGACCGGAAACACCGGGGAGCTGTTTTTT. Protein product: CASTGTGNTGELFF.

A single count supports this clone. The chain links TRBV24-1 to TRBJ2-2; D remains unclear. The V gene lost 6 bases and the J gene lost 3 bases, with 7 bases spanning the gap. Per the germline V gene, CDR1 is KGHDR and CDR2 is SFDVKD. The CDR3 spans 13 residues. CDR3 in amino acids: CATSFTYTGELFF. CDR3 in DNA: TGTGCCACCAGTTTCACCTACACCGGGGAGCTGTTTTTT.

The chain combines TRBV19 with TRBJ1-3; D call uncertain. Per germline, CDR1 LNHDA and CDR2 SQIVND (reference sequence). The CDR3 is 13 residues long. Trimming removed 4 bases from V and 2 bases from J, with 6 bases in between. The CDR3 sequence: CASSTAPGNTIYF. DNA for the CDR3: TGTGCCAGTAGTACGGCCCCTGGAAACACCATATATTTT.

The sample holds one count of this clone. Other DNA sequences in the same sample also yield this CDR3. The CDR3 sequence: CATSDPGTGSTDTQYF. For the CDR3, the DNA is TGTGCCACCAGTGACCCAGGAACAGGGAGCACAGATACGCAGTATTTT. V and J are TRBV24-1 and TRBJ2-3; TRBD1 might be the D (6 bases). V lost 4 bases, J lost 0 bases, and 13 bases lay in between. The CDR3 totals 16 residues. In germline, CDR1 is KGHDR, CDR2 SFDVKD.

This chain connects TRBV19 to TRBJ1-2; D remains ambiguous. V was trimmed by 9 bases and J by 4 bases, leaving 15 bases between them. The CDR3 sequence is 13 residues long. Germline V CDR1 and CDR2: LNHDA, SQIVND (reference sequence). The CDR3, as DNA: TGTGCCAGACCCCCCCGTAGGACCTATGGCTACACCTTC. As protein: CARPPRRTYGYTF.

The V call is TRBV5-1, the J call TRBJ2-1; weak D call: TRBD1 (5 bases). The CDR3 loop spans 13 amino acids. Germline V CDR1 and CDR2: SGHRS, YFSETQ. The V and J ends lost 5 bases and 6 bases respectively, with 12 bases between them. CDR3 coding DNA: TGCGCCAGCAGTGTGGGGCGATCCAATGAGCAGTTCTTC. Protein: CASSVGRSNEQFF.

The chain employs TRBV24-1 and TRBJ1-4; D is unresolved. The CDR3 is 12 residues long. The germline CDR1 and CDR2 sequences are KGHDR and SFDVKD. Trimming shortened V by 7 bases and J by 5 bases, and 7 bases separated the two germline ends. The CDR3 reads CATRDLNEKLFF. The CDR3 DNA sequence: TGTGCCACCAGGGACCTGAATGAAAAACTGTTTTTT.

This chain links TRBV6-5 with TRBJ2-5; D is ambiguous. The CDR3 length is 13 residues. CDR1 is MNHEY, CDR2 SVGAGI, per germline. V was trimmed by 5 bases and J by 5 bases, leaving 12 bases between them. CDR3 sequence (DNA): TGTGCCAGCAGTCGGGCAGACGTGGAGACCCAGTACTTC. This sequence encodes CASSRADVETQYF.

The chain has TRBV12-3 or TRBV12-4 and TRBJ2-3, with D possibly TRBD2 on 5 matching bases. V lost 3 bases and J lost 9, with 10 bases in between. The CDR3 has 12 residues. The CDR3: CASSLASGTQYF. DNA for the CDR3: TGTGCCAGCAGTTTGGCGAGCGGAACGCAGTATTTT.

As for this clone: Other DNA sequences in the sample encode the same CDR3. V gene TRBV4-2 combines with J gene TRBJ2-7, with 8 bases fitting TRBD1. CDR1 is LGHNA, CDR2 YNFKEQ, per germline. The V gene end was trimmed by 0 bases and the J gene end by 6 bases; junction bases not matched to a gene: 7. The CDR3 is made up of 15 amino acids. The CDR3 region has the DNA TGTGCCAGCAGCCAAGAGTACAGGGGGGATGCCGAGCAGTACTTC. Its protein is CASSQEYRGDAEQYF.

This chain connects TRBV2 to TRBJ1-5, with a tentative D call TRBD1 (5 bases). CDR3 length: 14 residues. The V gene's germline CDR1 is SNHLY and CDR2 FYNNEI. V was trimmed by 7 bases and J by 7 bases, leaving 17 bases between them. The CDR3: CASKKTEASQPQHF. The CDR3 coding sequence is TGTGCCAGCAAAAAGACAGAAGCATCCCAGCCCCAGCATTTT. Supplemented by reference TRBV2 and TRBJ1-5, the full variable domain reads EPEVTQTPSHQVTQMGQEVILRCVPISNHLYFYWYRQILGQKVEFLVSFYNNEISEKSEIFDDQFSVERPDGSNFTLKIRSTKLEDSAMYFCASKKTEASQPQHFGDGTRLSIL.

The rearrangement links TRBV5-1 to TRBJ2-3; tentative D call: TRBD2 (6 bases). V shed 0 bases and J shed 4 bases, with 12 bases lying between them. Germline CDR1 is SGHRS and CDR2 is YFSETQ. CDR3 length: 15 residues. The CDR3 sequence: CASSLGGRSPDTQYF. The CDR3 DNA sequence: TGCGCCAGCAGCTTGGGGGGGAGGAGCCCAGATACGCAGTATTTT.

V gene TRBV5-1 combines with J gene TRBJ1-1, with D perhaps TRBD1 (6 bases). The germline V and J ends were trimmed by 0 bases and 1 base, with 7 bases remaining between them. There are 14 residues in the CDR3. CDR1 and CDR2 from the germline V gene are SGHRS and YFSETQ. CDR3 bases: TGCGCCAGCAGCTTGGCGGGGGCGAACACTGAAGCTTTCTTT. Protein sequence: CASSLAGANTEAFF.

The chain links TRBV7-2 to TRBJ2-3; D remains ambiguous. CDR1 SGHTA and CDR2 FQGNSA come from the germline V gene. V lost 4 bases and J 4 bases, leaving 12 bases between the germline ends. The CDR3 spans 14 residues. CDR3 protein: CASSSAQRADTQYF. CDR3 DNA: TGTGCCAGCAGCTCCGCCCAAAGGGCAGATACGCAGTATTTT.

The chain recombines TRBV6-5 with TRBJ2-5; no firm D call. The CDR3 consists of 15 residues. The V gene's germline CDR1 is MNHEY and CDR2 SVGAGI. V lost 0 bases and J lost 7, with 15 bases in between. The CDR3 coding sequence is TGTGCCAGCAGTTACTCGCAACCGCCGGGCGTGACCCAGTACTTC. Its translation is CASSYSQPPGVTQYF.

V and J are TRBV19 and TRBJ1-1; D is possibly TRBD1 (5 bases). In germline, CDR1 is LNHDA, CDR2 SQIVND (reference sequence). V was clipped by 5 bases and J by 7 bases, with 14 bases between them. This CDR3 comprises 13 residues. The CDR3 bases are TGTGCCAGTAGTTTACTTGCAGGGATTGAAGCTTTCTTT. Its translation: CASSLLAGIEAFF.